This is a list of T cell receptor beta chains from one sample in a study of blood T cell repertoires in COVID-19. Measured with immunoSEQ multiplex PCR; TCRdb has only the in-frame clones, and not every one. The repertoire consists of 110,000 or so clones, with about 90% occurring once and the leading ten covering roughly 4.4%. Sequencing was performed on peripheral blood. Source of these receptors: a woman between 50 and 59 years old with acute or convalescent COVID-19. Both conserved end residues are part of each CDR3. A D gene is named only where the DNA matches it firmly. Clone sizes are given selectively: once, few, many, or a class where the clone is expanded.

clone size: few
D gene: TRBD1
CDR3 length: 15
J gene: TRBJ2-1
V gene: TRBV6-5
CDR3 protein: CASRSPGQGKNEQFF
CDR3 DNA: TGTGCCAGCAGGAGCCCGGGACAGGGGAAAAATGAGCAGTTCTTC

clone size: NA
D gene: NA
CDR3 length: 14
J gene: TRBJ1-4
V gene: TRBV7-9
CDR3 protein: CASSERTANEKLFF
CDR3 DNA: TGTGCCAGCAGCGAGCGGACAGCTAATGAAAAACTGTTTTTT

clone size: NA
D gene: NA
CDR3 length: 13
J gene: TRBJ2-2
V gene: TRBV28
CDR3 protein: CASSSGRSGELFF
CDR3 DNA: TGTGCCAGCAGCTCGGGGAGGTCCGGGGAGCTGTTTTTT

clone size: once
D gene: NA
CDR3 length: 15
J gene: TRBJ2-7
V gene: TRBV5-4
CDR3 protein: CASHPGDPSSYEQYF
CDR3 DNA: TGTGCCAGCCACCCGGGGGACCCTAGCTCCTACGAGCAGTACTTC

clone size: NA
D gene: TRBD1
CDR3 length: 15
J gene: TRBJ2-1
V gene: TRBV28
CDR3 protein: CASRQYGQGRNEQFF
CDR3 DNA: TGTGCCAGCAGGCAATACGGACAGGGTAGGAATGAGCAGTTCTTC

clone size: NA
D gene: NA
CDR3 length: 15
J gene: TRBJ1-3
V gene: TRBV6-1
CDR3 protein: CASSESQIRGNTIYF
CDR3 DNA: TGTGCCAGCAGTGAGTCCCAGATCAGGGGAAACACCATATATTTT

clone size: NA
D gene: NA
CDR3 length: 15
J gene: TRBJ1-5
V gene: TRBV19
CDR3 protein: CASSITFEYNQPQHF
CDR3 DNA: TGTGCCAGTAGTATTACTTTCGAATACAATCAGCCCCAGCATTTT

clone size: NA
D gene: TRBD1
CDR3 length: 14
J gene: TRBJ2-1
V gene: TRBV2
CDR3 protein: CASSGGQGVREQFF
CDR3 DNA: TGTGCCAGCAGTGGGGGACAGGGAGTTCGGGAGCAGTTCTTC

clone size: NA
D gene: TRBD2
CDR3 length: 13
J gene: TRBJ2-4
V gene: TRBV18
CDR3 protein: CASSPQAGEIQYF
CDR3 DNA: TGTGCCAGCTCACCACAAGCGGGAGAAATTCAGTACTTC

clone size: NA
D gene: NA
CDR3 length: 18
J gene: TRBJ1-6
V gene: TRBV21-1
CDR3 protein: CASSFPTTGSSYNSPLHF
CDR3 DNA: TGTGCCAGCAGCTTCCCAACGACGGGGAGCTCCTATAATTCACCCCTCCACTTT

clone size: NA
D gene: NA
CDR3 length: 13
J gene: TRBJ1-1
V gene: TRBV29-1
CDR3 protein: CSEEGQGGTEAFF
CDR3 DNA: TGCAGCGAAGAGGGGCAGGGAGGCACTGAAGCTTTCTTT

clone size: once
D gene: NA
CDR3 length: 14
J gene: TRBJ1-4
V gene: TRBV5-4
CDR3 protein: CASSLASGNEKLFF
CDR3 DNA: TGTGCCAGCAGCTTGGCCTCGGGTAATGAAAAACTGTTTTTT

clone size: once
D gene: NA
CDR3 length: 14
J gene: TRBJ1-3
V gene: TRBV6-1
CDR3 protein: CASSDWGLGNTIYF
CDR3 DNA: TGTGCCAGCAGTGATTGGGGGCTTGGAAACACCATATATTTT

clone size: NA
D gene: TRBD1
CDR3 length: 15
J gene: TRBJ1-1
V gene: TRBV7-3
CDR3 protein: CASSTWTGGEVKAFF
CDR3 DNA: TGTGCCAGCAGCACCTGGACAGGGGGCGAAGTGAAAGCTTTCTTT

clone size: NA
D gene: NA
CDR3 length: 14
J gene: TRBJ1-4
V gene: TRBV2
CDR3 protein: CASNPRATNEKLFF
CDR3 DNA: TGTGCCAGCAATCCGCGGGCAACTAATGAAAAACTGTTTTTT

clone size: NA
D gene: NA
CDR3 length: 16
J gene: TRBJ1-1
V gene: TRBV24-1
CDR3 protein: CATSDPGIQAGTEAFF
CDR3 DNA: TGTGCCACCAGTGATCCTGGGATACAGGCTGGGACTGAAGCTTTCTTT

clone size: NA
D gene: NA
CDR3 length: 13
J gene: TRBJ1-2
V gene: TRBV25-1
CDR3 protein: CASSKTGTNGYTF
CDR3 DNA: TGTGCCAGCAGTAAAACAGGAACGAATGGCTACACCTTC

clone size: NA
D gene: NA
CDR3 length: 12
J gene: TRBJ1-2
V gene: TRBV7-2
CDR3 protein: CASSPGVYGYTF
CDR3 DNA: TGTGCCAGCAGCCCAGGGGTCTATGGCTACACCTTC

clone size: NA
D gene: NA
CDR3 length: 19
J gene: TRBJ1-2
V gene: TRBV7-9
CDR3 protein: CASSLVHVQGPIFRDGYTF
CDR3 DNA: TGTGCCAGCAGCTTAGTGCATGTACAGGGTCCTATCTTCCGGGATGGCTACACCTTC

clone size: NA
D gene: NA
CDR3 length: 15
J gene: TRBJ1-2
V gene: TRBV19
CDR3 protein: CASSISYGQSYGYTF
CDR3 DNA: TGTGCCAGTAGTATATCCTACGGACAGTCCTATGGCTACACCTTC

clone size: NA
D gene: NA
CDR3 length: 13
J gene: TRBJ1-2
V gene: TRBV5-6
CDR3 protein: CASSPPRNYGYTF
CDR3 DNA: TGTGCCAGCAGCCCCCCCCGGAACTATGGCTACACCTTC

clone size: NA
D gene: NA
CDR3 length: 16
J gene: TRBJ1-1
V gene: TRBV18
CDR3 protein: CASSSSLGLLNTEAFF
CDR3 DNA: TGTGCCAGCTCATCCTCCCTCGGACTGTTGAACACTGAAGCTTTCTTT

clone size: NA
D gene: NA
CDR3 length: 10
J gene: TRBJ2-5
V gene: TRBV28
CDR3 protein: CASNGETQYF
CDR3 DNA: TGTGCCAGCAACGGGGAGACCCAGTACTTC

clone size: NA
D gene: NA
CDR3 length: 13
J gene: TRBJ1-2
V gene: TRBV13
CDR3 protein: CASSLGRTSGYTF
CDR3 DNA: TGTGCCAGCAGCTTAGGCAGGACTTCCGGCTACACCTTC

clone size: NA
D gene: NA
CDR3 length: 15
J gene: TRBJ1-1
V gene: TRBV5-1
CDR3 protein: CASSSQGRGGTEAFF
CDR3 DNA: TGCGCCAGCAGCTCACAGGGACGGGGCGGCACTGAAGCTTTCTTT

clone size: NA
D gene: NA
CDR3 length: 13
J gene: TRBJ2-2
V gene: TRBV7-2
CDR3 protein: CASSSQRTGELFF
CDR3 DNA: TGTGCCAGCAGCTCCCAGCGCACCGGGGAGCTGTTTTTT

clone size: NA
D gene: TRBD1
CDR3 length: 16
J gene: TRBJ2-1
V gene: TRBV3-1/TRBV3-2
CDR3 protein: CASSRSGTGWDNEQFF
CDR3 DNA: TGTGCCAGCAGCCGATCCGGGACAGGGTGGGACAATGAGCAGTTCTTC

clone size: NA
D gene: NA
CDR3 length: 15
J gene: TRBJ1-1
V gene: TRBV6-1
CDR3 protein: CASSEEFIEQVEAFF
CDR3 DNA: TGTGCCAGCAGTGAAGAGTTTATCGAGCAGGTTGAAGCTTTCTTT

clone size: NA
D gene: NA
CDR3 length: 11
J gene: TRBJ2-7
V gene: TRBV6-1
CDR3 protein: CASSESYEQYF
CDR3 DNA: TGTGCCAGCAGTGAATCATACGAGCAGTACTTC

clone size: NA
D gene: NA
CDR3 length: 14
J gene: TRBJ1-1
V gene: TRBV30
CDR3 protein: CAWTRGRVGTEAFF
CDR3 DNA: TGTGCCTGGACACGAGGGAGAGTTGGAACTGAAGCTTTCTTT

clone size: NA
D gene: NA
CDR3 length: 14
J gene: TRBJ2-5
V gene: TRBV18
CDR3 protein: CASSPRGLGETQYF
CDR3 DNA: TGTGCCAGCTCACCACGGGGCCTCGGCGAGACCCAGTACTTC

clone size: NA
D gene: NA
CDR3 length: 14
J gene: TRBJ2-1
V gene: TRBV30
CDR3 protein: CAWSTQGSYNEQFF
CDR3 DNA: TGTGCCTGGAGTACTCAGGGCTCCTACAATGAGCAGTTCTTC

clone size: NA
D gene: NA
CDR3 length: 13
J gene: TRBJ1-1
V gene: TRBV13
CDR3 protein: CASSLTMNTEAFF
CDR3 DNA: TGTGCCAGCAGCCTGACAATGAACACTGAAGCTTTCTTT

clone size: NA
D gene: NA
CDR3 length: 12
J gene: TRBJ1-2
V gene: TRBV6-5
CDR3 protein: CASRREGHGYTF
CDR3 DNA: TGTGCCAGCAGGAGGGAGGGGCATGGCTACACCTTC

clone size: NA
D gene: TRBD1
CDR3 length: 14
J gene: TRBJ2-3
V gene: TRBV27
CDR3 protein: CASSFRGLIDTQYF
CDR3 DNA: TGTGCCAGCAGTTTTAGGGGGCTGATAGATACGCAGTATTTT

clone size: NA
D gene: NA
CDR3 length: 14
J gene: TRBJ1-2
V gene: TRBV5-1
CDR3 protein: CASSLTGQGGRYTF
CDR3 DNA: TGCGCCAGCAGCTTGACTGGACAAGGGGGTCGGTACACCTTC

clone size: NA
D gene: NA
CDR3 length: 13
J gene: TRBJ2-1
V gene: TRBV5-1
CDR3 protein: CASRDNSFNEQFF
CDR3 DNA: TGCGCCAGCAGGGACAACTCCTTCAATGAGCAGTTCTTC

clone size: NA
D gene: NA
CDR3 length: 15
J gene: TRBJ2-7
V gene: TRBV15
CDR3 protein: CATSRDRWATYEQYF
CDR3 DNA: TGTGCCACCAGCAGAGACCGCTGGGCAACCTACGAGCAGTACTTC

clone size: NA
D gene: NA
CDR3 length: 15
J gene: TRBJ1-1
V gene: TRBV9
CDR3 protein: CASSVAPAANTEAFF
CDR3 DNA: TGTGCCAGCAGCGTAGCCCCAGCGGCGAACACTGAAGCTTTCTTT